This T cell receptor beta chain was found in a study of graft-versus-host responses after intestinal transplantation listed by TCRdb under 2021. Study-level background: The transplants that recipients received were multivisceral, liver-intestinal, or isolated intestinal. Anti-thymocyte globulin induction was given to all recipients, followed by maintenance tacrolimus and steroids for two to four years. Bulk TCR-beta CDR3 sequencing was used to track graft-versus-host and host-versus-graft alloreactive T cell clones in the graft, circulation and bone marrow after intestinal transplantation. Alloreactive clones were identified by sequencing pre-transplant mixed lymphocyte reaction products and comparing these products with unstimulated pre-transplant donor and recipient T cells. Of the approximately 25 intestinal transplant recipients enrolled in the cohort, one of whom was a retransplant, a few patients without pretransplant specimens were excluded. Donor T cell macrochimerism was defined as a peak of at least 4% donor T cells among recipient peripheral blood mononuclear cells. Instead of going to the commercial service, samples from a few later patients were sequenced in-house on an Illumina MiSeq and processed with MiXCR.

The time point label here, explained by the study, means: cells obtained before transplantation from donor or recipient. CD3+CD4+ and CD3+CD8+ populations were FACS-sorted from unstimulated pre-transplant donor and recipient cells taken from spleen or lymph nodes. The junction shows trimming of 8 bases on V and 1 base on J, plus 12 bases between the germline ends. From the cysteine through the phenylalanine, the CDR3 covers 14 amino acids. Kept here is only the CDR3 DNA, which spans 42 bases and is read in frame from base 1. Via the germline V gene, CDR1 is KGHSH and CDR2 LQKENI. The library was built by means of the immunoSEQ multiplex PCR assay. For most patients, genomic DNA was isolated with the Qiagen DNeasy Blood and Tissue Kit and shipped frozen to Adaptive Biotechnologies for TCR sequencing. For most patients, high-throughput TCR-beta CDR3 sequencing of genomic DNA was performed by Adaptive Biotechnologies. In the paper's pipeline: TCR sequencing data for roughly 20 patients were retrieved from Adaptive's ImmunoSEQ software; three other patients were processed with MiXCR and VDJtools. CD4 versus CD8 sorting errors were corrected by removing sequences found in both subsets at a frequency ratio below 5:1. CDR3 nucleotide sequences shared between donor and recipient were removed because the origin of such sequences could not be assigned. To be classed as alloreactive, a clone needed at least 2-fold expansion over unstimulated cells and a minimum CFSE-low frequency of 0.002% (template counts) or 0.001% (read counts). A clone was considered mappable if detected in the sequenced pre-transplant spleen, lymph node, or MLR CFSE-low populations of the donor or recipient. The cumulative frequency of alloreactive clones was calculated as a percentage of all sequences, weighted by copy number. The source is immuneACCESS, and TCRdb retained only in-frame sequences with V and J called. Part of the clones is not carried over; for the studies checked, unresolved V genes explain less than half of this, and the remainder is unexplained. That table gives V, J and clone size, and the DNA gave D and trimming. This sample gives 99,000 or so clones in total; about 90% of them show up just once. The ten largest make up over 0.8% of the sample.

On this clone: Its recognized antigen is unknown. Base qualities are missing; no much larger clone stands one base away.

Paper-wide results and their limitations: In the allografts of patients with donor T cell macrochimerism, GvH to HvG T cell clonal ratios were high. GvH clones were found in recipient bone marrow, and some of the GvH clones appeared earlier in ileal mucosa or blood, which is consistent with an intestinal mucosal origin. Early after transplant, peak levels of circulating GvH clones were associated with declines in HvG clones. The conclusions were limited by the relatively low number and heterogeneity of the intestinal transplant patients.

The rearranged chain carries TRBV18 and TRBJ1-3; the D gene is unclear. The sample was unstimulated CD4+ T cells sorted from spleen or lymph node cells, taken before intestinal transplant. This receptor was obtained from a human donor who received an intestinal transplant. The DNA reads as follows: TGTGCCAGCACGACTAGCGGGTCTGGAAACACCATATATTTT. This sequence encodes CASTTSGSGNTIYF.